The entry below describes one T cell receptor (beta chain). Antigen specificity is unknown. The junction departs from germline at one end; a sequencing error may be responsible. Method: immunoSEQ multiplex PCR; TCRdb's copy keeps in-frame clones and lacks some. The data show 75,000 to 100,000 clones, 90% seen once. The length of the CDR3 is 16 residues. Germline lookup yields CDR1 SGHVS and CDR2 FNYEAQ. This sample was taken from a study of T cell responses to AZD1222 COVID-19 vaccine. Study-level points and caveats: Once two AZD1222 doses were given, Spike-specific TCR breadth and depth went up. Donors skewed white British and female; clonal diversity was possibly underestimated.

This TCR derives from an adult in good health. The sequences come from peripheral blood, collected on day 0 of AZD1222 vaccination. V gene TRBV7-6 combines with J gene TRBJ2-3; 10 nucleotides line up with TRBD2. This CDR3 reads CASTKRSSGSKDTQYF. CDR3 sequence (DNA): TGTGCCAGCACCAAGAGGTCTAGCGGGAGCAAAGATACGCAGTATTTT.